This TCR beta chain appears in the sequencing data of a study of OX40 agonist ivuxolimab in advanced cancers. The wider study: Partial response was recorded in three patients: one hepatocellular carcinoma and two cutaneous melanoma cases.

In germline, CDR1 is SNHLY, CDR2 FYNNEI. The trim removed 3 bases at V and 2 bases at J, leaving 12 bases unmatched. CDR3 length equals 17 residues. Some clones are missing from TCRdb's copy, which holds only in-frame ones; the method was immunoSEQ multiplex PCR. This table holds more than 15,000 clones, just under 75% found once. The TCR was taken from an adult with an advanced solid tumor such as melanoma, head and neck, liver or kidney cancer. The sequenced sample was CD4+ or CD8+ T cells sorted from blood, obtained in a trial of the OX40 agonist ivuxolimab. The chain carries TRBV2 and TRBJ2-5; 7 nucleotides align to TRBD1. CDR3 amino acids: CASSDGLTRDRQETQYF. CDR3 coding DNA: TGTGCCAGCAGTGACGGCCTCACCCGGGACAGACAAGAGACCCAGTACTTC.